One sample yielded the 17 T cell receptor beta chains listed below, sequenced in a study of identical twins. MiXCR, applied by TCRdb to the 5' RACE reads, yields one record per CDR3 protein. The table shows roughly 500,000 distinct CDR3 sequences, with roughly a fifth occurring only once. These same records also appear under a second study, on T cells expressing NK-cell markers.

The source material was CD4+ T cells sorted from blood. The receptors here all came from a woman aged 18-29 years in good health.

The chain couples TRBV18 to TRBJ1-2, with D tentatively TRBD1 (5 bases). This CDR3 has 14 amino acids. Looked up from germline, CDR1 is KGHSH and CDR2 is LQKENI. V was shortened by 6 bases and J by 3 bases, with 14 bases between the two germline ends. The chain's CDR3 is CASSDGQGDYGYTF. Written as DNA, the CDR3 is TGTGCCAGCTCCGACGGGCAGGGCGACTATGGCTACACCTTC.

This chain joins TRBV7-2 and TRBJ1-5, with a possible D match to TRBD1 (5 bases). V lost 3 bases and J 1 base, leaving 10 bases between the germline ends. CDR1 and CDR2 from the germline V gene are SGHTA and FQGNSA. The CDR3 totals 15 residues. The CDR3 is CASSFLGVSNQPQHF. The CDR3 coding sequence is TGTGCCAGCAGCTTCTTAGGGGTCAGCAATCAGCCCCAGCATTTT. Full variable domain (rest looked up from reference TRBV7-2 and TRBJ1-5): GAGVSQSPSNKVTEKGKDVELRCDPISGHTALYWYRQSLGQGLEFLIYFQGNSAPDKSGLPSDRFSAERTGGSVSTLTIQRTQQEDSAVYLCASSFLGVSNQPQHFGDGTRLSIL.

The V gene is TRBV20-1, the J gene TRBJ1-2; D possibly corresponds to TRBD1 (6 bases). V dropped 6 bases and J dropped 4 bases, with 6 bases sitting between them. The germline V gene has CDR1 DFQATT and CDR2 SNEGSKA (reference sequence). The CDR3 length is 10 residues. The CDR3, as DNA: TGCAGTGCGGACAGCTATGGCTACACCTTC. This translates into CSADSYGYTF.

CDR3 DNA sequence: TGTGCCATCAGCCGGGACACCTACTACGAGCAGTACTTC. It yields the protein CAISRDTYYEQYF. The chain joins TRBV10-3 to TRBJ2-7; perhaps TRBD1 as D (6 bases). CDR1 is ENHRY, CDR2 SYGVKD, per germline. The CDR3 spans 13 residues. Trimming took off 6 bases at V and 3 bases at J, with 12 bases between the two ends.

The CDR3 spells CSARFISGEQFF. The CDR3, as DNA: TGCAGTGCTAGATTCATTAGCGGAGAGCAGTTCTTC. The chain combines TRBV20-1 with TRBJ2-1, with TRBD2 as a possible D gene (6 bases). V was clipped by 2 bases and J by 10 bases, with 12 bases between them. The CDR3 is 12 residues long. Germline V gives CDR1 DFQATT, CDR2 SNEGSKA (reference sequence).

This clonotype came up a few times. The gene calls are TRBV6-5 and TRBJ1-2; D unresolved. V was cut by 3 bases and J by 5 bases, with 13 bases left in between. This CDR3 has 14 amino acids. Looked up from germline, CDR1 is MNHEY and CDR2 is SVGAGI. The CDR3 sequence is CASSYHRGGYGYTF. In DNA, the CDR3 is TGTGCCAGCAGTTATCACCGAGGCGGTTATGGCTACACCTTC.

This sequence joins TRBV6-6 and TRBJ1-3; no reliable D call. Germline V CDR1 and CDR2: MNHNY, SVGAGI (reference sequence). The CDR3 spans 12 residues. V was cut by 7 bases and J by 4 bases, with 8 bases left in between. CDR3 in DNA: TGTGCCAGCAAAGACAACGGAAACACCATATATTTT. Protein: CASKDNGNTIYF.

This clonotype was recorded a few times. The chain couples TRBV5-1 to TRBJ2-5; TRBD1 might be the D (6 bases). CDR3 length: 14 residues. Trimming stripped 6 bases from V and 7 bases from J, with 19 bases between. Germline values: CDR1 SGHRS, CDR2 YFSETQ. As DNA, the CDR3 is TGCGCCAGCACCCAATCCGGGACATCCCGGACCCAGTACTTC. This sequence encodes CASTQSGTSRTQYF.

The chain combines TRBV20-1 with TRBJ2-1, with 9 bases matching TRBD2. Trimming at V came to 1 base and at J to 2 bases, leaving 12 bases not matched to a gene. In germline, CDR1 is DFQATT, CDR2 SNEGSKA (reference sequence). This CDR3 has 18 amino acids. The CDR3 DNA is TGCAGTGCTAGAGTCCAGCGGGGGGACCACGCGGCCTACAATGAGCAGTTCTTC. Amino acid sequence: CSARVQRGDHAAYNEQFF.

This clonotype occurred a few times. V gene TRBV6-1 combines with J gene TRBJ2-7; 8 nucleotides agree with TRBD1. Germline loops: CDR1 MNHNS, CDR2 SASEGT. The CDR3 has 18 amino acids. V lost 7 bases, J lost 2 bases, and 19 bases stayed unmatched. The CDR3 sequence: CASIGRRQGFLLTYEQYF. The CDR3 coding sequence is TGTGCCAGCATTGGAAGAAGACAGGGGTTCCTACTTACCTACGAGCAGTACTTC.

The V gene is TRBV20-1, the J gene TRBJ2-1; 12 positions match TRBD2. In germline, CDR1 is DFQATT, CDR2 SNEGSKA (reference sequence). Unmatched junction bases numbered 6, after V lost 0 bases and J lost 0 bases. The CDR3 contains 18 residues. In DNA, the CDR3 is TGCAGTGCTAGAGATCTGGGGACTAGCGGGTCCTCCTACAATGAGCAGTTCTTC. Its protein product is CSARDLGTSGSSYNEQFF.

The chain employs TRBV15 and TRBJ2-4; 16 positions match TRBD2. Germline-derived CDR1 and CDR2 are LNHNV and YYDKDF (reference sequence). This CDR3 region has 20 residues. V shed 2 bases and J 7 bases; nucleotides not matched to a gene: 14. CDR3 loop: CATSRLGGTSGRAVPNIQYF. The CDR3 region has the DNA TGTGCCACCAGCAGACTTGGAGGGACTAGCGGGAGGGCGGTACCTAACATTCAGTACTTC.

The V and J genes are TRBV24-1 and TRBJ2-1, with 7 bases that match TRBD2. This CDR3 comprises 16 residues. The V and J ends lost 2 bases and 9 bases, in that order; junction bases with no gene match: 12. The V gene's germline CDR1 is KGHDR and CDR2 SFDVKD. CDR3: CATSDSAGLSSGEQFF. CDR3 DNA: TGTGCCACCAGTGATTCAGCGGGACTTAGTAGTGGTGAGCAGTTCTTC.

This chain connects TRBV20-1 to TRBJ2-1; TRBD2 aligns across 8 bases. Trimming took 1 base from V and 7 from J; bases not matched to a gene: 6. Germline V lookup: CDR1 DFQATT, CDR2 SNEGSKA (reference sequence). The CDR3 consists of 14 residues. The CDR3 loop is CSARGFSGGNEQFF. As DNA, the CDR3 is TGCAGTGCTAGAGGATTTTCGGGGGGGAATGAGCAGTTCTTC.

V gene TRBV7-6 combines with J gene TRBJ2-1, with D perhaps assigned TRBD1 or TRBD2 (6 bases each). This CDR3 has 16 amino acids. The germline V and J ends were trimmed by 5 bases and 7 bases, with 21 bases remaining between them. CDR1 and CDR2 (germline): SGHVS, FNYEAQ. The CDR3: CASSPPGAGTLNEQFF. For the CDR3, the DNA is TGTGCCAGCAGCCCCCCGGGGGCAGGGACATTAAATGAGCAGTTCTTC. Complete variable domain (other parts from reference TRBV7-6 and TRBJ2-1): GAGVSQSPRYKVTKRGQDVALRCDPISGHVSLYWYRQALGQGPEFLTYFNYEAQQDKSGLPNDRFSAERPEGSISTLTIQRTEQRDSAMYRCASSPPGAGTLNEQFFGPGTRLTVL.

In its sample, this clonotype was seen many times. J is TRBJ1-6 and V is TRBV7-9; D unclear. Germline CDR1 SEHNR, CDR2 FQNEAQ (reference sequence). This CDR3 contains 12 residues. V was shortened by 5 bases and J by 8 bases, with 7 bases between the two germline ends. CDR3 in DNA: TGTGCCAGCAGCCGCGCGGATTCACCCCTCCACTTT. This codes for CASSRADSPLHF.

This clonotype was counted a few times. The chain employs TRBV12-3 or TRBV12-4 and TRBJ2-3; D remains ambiguous. The CDR3 has 11 residues. Between the trimmed V and J ends, which lost 7 bases and 4 bases, there was a span of 6 bases. The CDR3 protein is CASTQSDTQYF. The CDR3, as DNA: TGTGCCAGCACACAATCAGATACGCAGTATTTT.